The 25 T cell receptor beta chains given below trace back to one sample, sequenced in a study of T-cell memory formation after mild COVID-19. TCRdb ran MiXCR on the 5' RACE reads and lists one entry per CDR3 protein. The table includes about 430,000 distinct CDR3 sequences, roughly 17% detected once. The sequenced sample was PBMCs or a T cell subset sorted from them (not recorded which). The receptors derive from a man aged 18 to 29 who had mild COVID-19 (a few samples of this study predate the infection). Cell type and time point are not known.

This clonotype was seen once. Possible read error: a much larger clone is one base away. The gene calls are TRBV4-1 and TRBJ2-3; 8 bases are a match to TRBD2. This CDR3 contains 15 residues. The V segment lost 0 bases and the J segment 8 bases; nucleotides outside the gene matches: 7. Germline lookup yields CDR1 MGHRA and CDR2 YSYEKL. DNA of the CDR3: TGCGCCAGCAGCCAAGATCGGGGACTAGAGCCTACGCAGTATTTT. Protein: CASSQDRGLEPTQYF.

This clonotype has a count of ten or more. The chain carries TRBV7-9 and TRBJ2-5, with a weak D call TRBD1 (5 bases). V shed 4 bases and J shed 7 bases, with 13 bases lying between them. This CDR3 is 13 amino acids long. Germline assignment: CDR1 SEHNR and CDR2 FQNEAQ (reference sequence). This CDR3 is CASSWGSSGTQYF. The CDR3 DNA follows: TGTGCCAGCAGCTGGGGCTCCTCGGGGACCCAGTACTTC.

The rearrangement joins TRBV7-3 to TRBJ2-1; 9 bases fit TRBD2. The CDR3 totals 15 residues. Germline lookup yields CDR1 SGHTA and CDR2 FQGTGA. V lost 5 bases and J lost 5; bases outside the gene matches: 7. This CDR3 reads CASSPLAGWNNEQFF. CDR3 nucleotide sequence: TGTGCCAGCAGCCCCCTAGCGGGGTGGAACAATGAGCAGTTCTTC. The whole variable domain, filled in from reference TRBV7-3 and TRBJ2-1, reads GAGVSQTPSNKVTEKGKYVELRCDPISGHTALYWYRQSLGQGPEFLIYFQGTGAADDSGLPNDRFFAVRPEGSVSTLKIQRTERGDSAVYLCASSPLAGWNNEQFFGPGTRLTVL.

This sequence joins TRBV3-1 and TRBJ1-1; TRBD1 might be the D (5 bases). The CDR3 consists of 15 residues. Looked up from germline, CDR1 is LGHDT and CDR2 is YNNKEL (reference sequence). The V end lost 3 bases, the J end lost 1 base, and 12 bases lay between the germline ends. The CDR3 spells CASSHVLGENTEAFF. In DNA, the CDR3 is TGTGCCAGCAGCCATGTGTTAGGGGAGAACACTGAAGCTTTCTTT.

This clonotype was recorded a few times. The J gene is TRBJ1-2, the V gene TRBV5-4, with D tentatively TRBD1 (6 bases). The germline V and J ends were trimmed by 0 bases and 3 bases, with 9 bases remaining between them. Looked up from germline, CDR1 is SGHNT and CDR2 is YYREEE (reference sequence). The CDR3 is 14 amino acids. In DNA form, the CDR3 reads TGTGCCAGCAGCTTGGGTGCAGGGGACTATGGCTACACCTTC. Translated, it gives CASSLGAGDYGYTF.

The rearrangement links TRBV6-5 to TRBJ2-7, with TRBD1 identical over 7 bases. The CDR3 consists of 15 residues. The germline gives CDR1 MNHEY, CDR2 SVGAGI. The V and J ends lost 6 bases and 0 bases, in that order; junction bases with no gene match: 8. This chain's CDR3 is CASSFLDRISYEQYF. In DNA, the CDR3 is TGTGCCAGCAGCTTTCTGGACAGGATCTCCTACGAGCAGTACTTC.

This clonotype was detected a few times. This chain connects TRBV12-3 or TRBV12-4 to TRBJ2-2, with D unresolved. Trimming took off 3 bases at V and 4 bases at J, with 6 bases between the two ends. The CDR3 has 13 amino acids. CDR3 bases: TGTGCCAGCAGTTTCCGGGCCACCGGGGAGCTGTTTTTT. Translation: CASSFRATGELFF.

This clonotype was seen more than once but under ten times. The chain recombines TRBV12-3 or TRBV12-4 with TRBJ2-1; D is possibly TRBD1 or TRBD2 (5 bases each). This CDR3 has 15 amino acids. Trimming pared 4 bases from V and 2 bases from J, leaving 12 bases between. CDR3 region: CASSSSRDAYNEQFF. CDR3 sequence (DNA): TGTGCCAGCAGTTCTTCCAGGGACGCCTACAATGAGCAGTTCTTC.

The chain couples TRBV10-3 to TRBJ2-3; 7 bases are shared with TRBD1. Unmatched junction bases numbered 0, after V lost 6 bases and J lost 0 bases. CDR1 is ENHRY and CDR2 is SYGVKD in the germline V gene. The CDR3 length is 13 residues. The CDR3 loop reads CAIRGQSTDTQYF. The CDR3 nucleotides read TGTGCCATCAGGGGACAGAGCACAGATACGCAGTATTTT.

The chain has TRBV21-1 and TRBJ2-7; the tabulated D call, TRBD2, remains unverified against the DNA. TRBV21-1 represents a pseudogene. The CDR3 length is 19 residues. The CDR3 reads CASSNPEKRTSGGSYEQYF. The CDR3 nucleotides read TGTGCCAGCAGCAACCCTGAGAAAAGGACTAGCGGGGGGAGCTACGAGCAGTACTTC.

The chain employs TRBV4-3 and TRBJ2-3; TRBD2 agrees at 7 bases. The CDR3 extends over 15 amino acids. The germline CDR1 and CDR2 sequences are LGHNA and YSLEER. V lost 2 bases, J lost 5 bases, and 7 bases stayed unmatched. This CDR3 reads CASSQRGGVGDTQYF. The CDR3 coding sequence is TGCGCCAGCAGCCAAAGGGGAGGGGTTGGAGATACGCAGTATTTT.

This clonotype was recorded a few times. CDR3 loop: CASSLGAGESYEQYV. Here the CDR3 DNA reads TGCGCCAGCAGCTTGGGGGCAGGGGAGTCCTACGAGCAGTACGTC. The V gene is TRBV5-1, the J gene TRBJ2-7; D is perhaps TRBD1 (6 bases). V was cut by 0 bases and J by 1 base, with 11 bases left in between. Per the germline V gene, CDR1 is SGHRS and CDR2 is YFSETQ. The CDR3 covers 15 residues.

The chain is built from TRBV7-9 and TRBJ1-3; maybe TRBD1 (5 bases). Germline CDR1 reads SEHNR; CDR2 reads FQNEAQ (reference sequence). The CDR3 is 17 residues long. Trimming left V 4 bases short and J 0 bases short, with 16 bases between. The CDR3 reads CASSSRRQRNSGNTIYF. Written as DNA, the CDR3 is TGTGCCAGCAGCTCTCGCCGACAGAGAAACTCTGGAAACACCATATATTTT.

The V gene is TRBV9, the J gene TRBJ2-1, with D possibly being TRBD1 or TRBD2 (6 bases each). The CDR3 is made up of 14 amino acids. The germline V gene encodes CDR1 SGDLS and CDR2 YYNGEE. V lost 6 bases and J lost 8, with 18 bases in between. CDR3 bases: TGTGCCAGCACCCCAGACCCGGGGGCAGATGAGCAGTTCTTC. Protein product: CASTPDPGADEQFF.

This clonotype was detected many times. V gene TRBV6-4 combines with J gene TRBJ2-3; D is perhaps TRBD2 (6 bases). The CDR3 is made up of 14 amino acids. Trimming removed 3 bases at V and 6 bases at J, with 13 bases between. The V gene's germline CDR1 is MRHNA and CDR2 SNTAGT. The CDR3 sequence is CASSEARGMDTQYF. CDR3 DNA: TGTGCCAGCAGTGAGGCCCGGGGGATGGATACGCAGTATTTT.

This clonotype was seen more than once but under ten times. This chain connects TRBV28 to TRBJ2-7, with D possibly being TRBD1 (6 bases). This CDR3 contains 14 residues. In germline, CDR1 is MDHEN, CDR2 SYDVKM. Trimming took 6 bases from V and 2 from J, leaving 14 bases between them. Written as DNA, the CDR3 is TGTGCCAGCAGCCCCTTGAGGACAGCCTACGAGCAGTACGTC. Translated: CASSPLRTAYEQYV.

The chain has TRBV6-5 and TRBJ1-1; D possibly corresponds to TRBD1 (5 bases). The germline V and J ends were trimmed by 5 bases and 0 bases, with 13 bases remaining between them. Per germline, CDR1 MNHEY and CDR2 SVGAGI. This CDR3 has 15 residues. CDR3 amino acids: CASSRSGALNTEAFF. For the CDR3, the DNA is TGTGCCAGCAGTAGGAGTGGGGCACTGAACACTGAAGCTTTCTTT.

This clonotype was found a few times. J is TRBJ2-7 and V is TRBV20-1, with 12 bases fitting TRBD1. The germline V gene encodes CDR1 DFQATT and CDR2 SNEGSKA (reference sequence). V was pared by 3 bases and J by 5 bases, with 8 bases of the junction left unmatched. CDR3 length equals 15 residues. The CDR3 bases are TGCAGTGCTAGTAAGGGACAGGGGGCGCTCGACGAGCAGTACTTC. It translates to CSASKGQGALDEQYF.

The chain recombines TRBV19 with TRBJ1-3; 7 bases fit TRBD1. The CDR3 consists of 15 residues. Looked up from germline, CDR1 is LNHDA and CDR2 is SQIVND (reference sequence). Trimming took 6 bases from V and 4 from J; bases not matched to a gene: 9. This CDR3 is CASRRDSRSGNTIYF. The CDR3 nucleotides read TGTGCCAGTAGGCGGGACAGTAGGTCGGGAAACACCATATATTTT.

This clonotype was detected many times. The chain combines TRBV5-1 with TRBJ2-1; D unclear. Per germline, CDR1 SGHRS and CDR2 YFSETQ. V was shortened by 1 base and J by 2 bases, with 7 bases between the two germline ends. This CDR3 has 14 residues. The DNA for the CDR3 is TGCGCCAGCAGCTTGTCGGTTACCTACAATGAGCAGTTCTTC. Translation: CASSLSVTYNEQFF.

This clonotype has more than one count but fewer than ten. This chain connects TRBV7-3 to TRBJ2-1; maybe TRBD1 (7 bases). The V gene's germline CDR1 is SGHTA and CDR2 FQGTGA. The CDR3 runs to 16 residues. Trimming stripped 2 bases from V and 7 bases from J, with 18 bases between. The CDR3 is CASSLGGGPVRNEQFF. The CDR3 nucleotides are TGTGCCAGCAGCTTAGGAGGGGGCCCGGTGAGGAATGAGCAGTTCTTC.

The chain employs TRBV5-1 and TRBJ2-1; D gene ambiguous. The germline CDR1 and CDR2 sequences are SGHRS and YFSETQ. Trimming pared 0 bases from V and 5 bases from J, leaving 12 bases between. The CDR3 extends over 15 amino acids. The DNA of the CDR3 is TGCGCCAGCAGCTTGGCCTTAGATAGACACAATGAGCAGTTCTTC. It encodes CASSLALDRHNEQFF.

The chain links TRBV24-1 to TRBJ2-2; 7 nucleotides agree with TRBD1. V trimming: 3 bases; J trimming: 0 bases; junction bases outside the gene matches: 9. The CDR3 covers 18 residues. CDR1 is KGHDR, CDR2 SFDVKD, per germline. CDR3 sequence: CATSDMTGMGPNTGELFF. CDR3 nucleotide sequence: TGTGCCACCAGTGATATGACAGGGATGGGTCCGAACACCGGGGAGCTGTTTTTT.

V usage is TRBV5-1 and J usage is TRBJ2-1, with TRBD2 matching 15 bases. This CDR3 spans 16 amino acids. Germline V gene lookup returns CDR1 SGHRS and CDR2 YFSETQ. Trimming cost V 4 bases and J 8 bases; bases outside gene matches: 7. The CDR3 DNA is TGCGCCAGCAGCCGTCGGACTAGCGGGGGGGCCTATGAGCAGTTCTTC. Amino acids: CASSRRTSGGAYEQFF.

This clonotype showed up just a few times. The CDR3 nucleotides are TGTGCCAGCAGTTTAGGACAGGCCCAAGAGACCCAGTACTTC. It specifies CASSLGQAQETQYF. The gene calls are TRBV12-3 or TRBV12-4 and TRBJ2-5; maybe TRBD1 (6 bases). The CDR3 runs 14 residues. V lost 1 base and J 1 base, leaving 7 bases between the germline ends.